The rows below give T cell receptor beta chains drawn from one sample of a study of shared clonotypes between healthy human individuals. Measured with immunoSEQ multiplex PCR; TCRdb has only the in-frame clones, and not every one. Among around 2,000,000 clones listed, about 92% were seen once. Sequencing was carried out using naive CD8+ T cells from PBMCs. These receptors all stem from a man between 18 and 29 years old in good health. Some clones in this sample may be carry-over from other donors' samples. Both conserved end residues are part of each CDR3. Each record gives: clone size, J gene, D gene, V gene, CDR3 DNA, CDR3 protein. D genes are given only for firm matches. The size field is filled for only some rows; it gives once, few, many or a size class.

>NA|TRBJ2-1|NA|TRBV5-4
TGTGCCAGCAGCTTGGCTTATGAGCAGTTCTTC
CASSLAYEQFF
>NA|TRBJ2-7|NA|TRBV11-2
TGTGCCAGCAGTCCTATCCTAGCGTCCGCCTACGAGCAGTACTTC
CASSPILASAYEQYF
>NA|TRBJ2-2|TRBD2|TRBV7-9
TGTGCCAGCAGCTCCTTAGACGCCCGGGGGGGCGGGGAGCTGTTTTTT
CASSSLDARGGGELFF
>NA|TRBJ2-7|NA|TRBV5-8
TGTGCCAGCAGCTTGGTGAGCTACGAGCAGTACTTC
CASSLVSYEQYF
>NA|TRBJ1-2|NA|TRBV7-3
TGTGCCAGCAGCCGCCTCGACTTCGATGGCTACACCTTC
CASSRLDFDGYTF
>NA|TRBJ2-5|NA|TRBV27
TGTGCCAGCAGTTCTTGGTCGGCTGTAAAGGGGGAAGAGACCCAGTACTTC
CASSSWSAVKGEETQYF
>NA|TRBJ1-1|NA|TRBV14
TGTGCCAGCAGCCAGTCAATGGGGAACACTGAAGCTTTCTTT
CASSQSMGNTEAFF
>NA|TRBJ2-7|TRBD1|TRBV9
TGTGCCAGCAGACGGGACAGGGGTCGCGACGAGCAGTACTTC
CASRRDRGRDEQYF
>once|TRBJ2-7|NA|TRBV6-7
TGTGCCAGCAGTTACTCGAAAGGGTATTGTTTCGAGCGAGAAACCTACGAGCAGTACTTC
CASSYSKGYCFERETYEQYF
>NA|TRBJ2-7|TRBD1|TRBV18
TGTGCCAGCTCACCACCGGAGAAAGACAGGGTGTGGGAGCAGTACTTC
CASSPPEKDRVWEQYF
>NA|TRBJ2-4|NA|TRBV28
TGTGCCAGCAGTTCGGCAGTCCTGACGGAGGGTGGCAAAAACATTCAGTACTTC
CASSSAVLTEGGKNIQYF
>NA|TRBJ2-7|NA|TRBV29-1
TGCAGCGCCGCTGGCAGGTCCTACGAGCAGTACTTC
CSAAGRSYEQYF
>NA|TRBJ2-7|NA|TRBV7-6
TGTGCCAGCAGCTTAGCGGAGGGCTACTCCTACGAGCAGTACTTC
CASSLAEGYSYEQYF
>NA|TRBJ1-1|NA|TRBV5-6
TGTGCCAGCAGTTATCAGGGGAACACTGAAGCTTTCTTT
CASSYQGNTEAFF
>NA|TRBJ2-7|TRBD2|TRBV27
TGTGCCACCTTGGGGCCGGGGACTAGCGCCTACGAGCAGTACTTC
CATLGPGTSAYEQYF
>few|TRBJ2-2|TRBD1|TRBV7-9
TGTGCCAGCAGCTCCGGGACAGTGACTGGCGGGGAGCTGTTTTTT
CASSSGTVTGGELFF
>NA|TRBJ2-7|NA|TRBV14
TGTGCCAGCAGCCAAGGAGGGCTCAAGCAGTACTTC
CASSQGGLKQYF
>NA|TRBJ2-7|TRBD1|TRBV4-3
TGCGCCAGCAGCCAAGAGACAGGGGAAGCTTACGAGCAGTACTTC
CASSQETGEAYEQYF
>NA|TRBJ2-2|NA|TRBV15
TGTGCCACCAGGCCGATTAATGAGGCCGGGGAGCTGTTTTTT
CATRPINEAGELFF
>NA|TRBJ1-1|NA|TRBV7-9
TGTGCCAGCAGCCCTGGGACCGCCCGGGAAGCTTTCTTT
CASSPGTAREAFF
>NA|TRBJ1-2|TRBD1|TRBV4-1
TGCGCCAGCAGCCCACACCGGGACAGTCATATCTATGGCTACACCTTC
CASSPHRDSHIYGYTF
>NA|TRBJ2-1|NA|TRBV11-2
TGTGCCAGCAGCTTAGATCGTGCTTCGTGGGATGAGCAGTTCTTC
CASSLDRASWDEQFF
>NA|TRBJ2-2|NA|TRBV6-6
TGTGCCTTGTGGGCTCACACCGGGGAGCTGTTTTTT
CALWAHTGELFF
>NA|TRBJ2-7|NA|TRBV2
TGTGCCAGCAGGGCCGGGATCTCCTACGAGCAGTACTTC
CASRAGISYEQYF
>NA|TRBJ2-1|NA|TRBV5-1
TGCGCCAGCAGCTTGGGACACTTTATCGGCTCCTACAATGAGCAGTTCTTC
CASSLGHFIGSYNEQFF
>NA|TRBJ2-3|TRBD2|TRBV28
TGTGCCAGCAGTCCCCTCCCTAGCGGTTCTTATTACGGGGCAGATACGCAGTATTTT
CASSPLPSGSYYGADTQYF
>NA|TRBJ2-1|TRBD2|TRBV7-8
TGTGCCAGCAGCTTAATCCAGCGGGACTCCTACAATGAGCAGTTCTTC
CASSLIQRDSYNEQFF
>NA|TRBJ1-4|NA|TRBV7-9
TGTGCCAGCAGCTTAACGGAAGCAACTAATGAAAAACTGTTTTTT
CASSLTEATNEKLFF
>NA|TRBJ2-7|TRBD1|TRBV27
TGTGCCAGCAGTTTATCGGGACAGGGGAGGGATTCCTACGAGCAGTACTTC
CASSLSGQGRDSYEQYF
>NA|TRBJ1-1|NA|TRBV4-1
TGCGCCAGCAGCCAGTATGGGGCCTCGTTTGAGGGGGGCACTGAAGCTTTCTTT
CASSQYGASFEGGTEAFF
>NA|TRBJ2-6|NA|TRBV7-2
TGTGCCAGCAGCTTAGATACAGGGCCCTACTCTGGGGCCAACGTCCTGACTTTC
CASSLDTGPYSGANVLTF
>NA|TRBJ2-2|NA|TRBV10-1
TGCGCCAGCAGTGCCGTGACAGGCGCGAACACCGGGGAGCTGTTTTTT
CASSAVTGANTGELFF
>once|TRBJ2-7|TRBD2|TRBV25-1
TGTGCCAGCAGTGAATACCTGGCGGGAGGCCTCCACGAGCAGTACTTC
CASSEYLAGGLHEQYF
>NA|TRBJ2-1|NA|TRBV27
TGTGCCAGCAGTTTAATGGGGCGGGAGCAGTTCTTC
CASSLMGREQFF
>NA|TRBJ2-7|NA|TRBV15
TGTGCCACCAGCAGAGGGGCAAGGGTACCCTACGAGCAGTACTTC
CATSRGARVPYEQYF